A selection of T cell receptor beta chains follows, all from one sample in a study of siplizumab effects on memory and regulatory T cells. No antigen has been identified for these receptors. Repertoires were generated with immunoSEQ multiplex PCR, while TCRdb's copy carries only in-frame clones and drops some. The sample has over 14,000 clones; roughly 50% are singletons. What was sequenced was CFSE-low (dividing) CD4+ T cells sorted from an allogeneic mixed lymphocyte reaction. The receptor source for this set is a human donor in good health; the cells came from an allogeneic mixed lymphocyte reaction. Both conserved end residues are part of each CDR3. D genes are given only for firm matches. Not all rows give a size; the values are once, few, many and, for expanded clones, a class.

d_call: -; clone_size: few; v_call: TRBV11-3; j_call: TRBJ2-5; cdr3_nt: TGTGCCAGCAGCTTCGGGCCCGGAGAGACCCAGTACTTC; cdr3_aa: CASSFGPGETQYF
d_call: -; clone_size: medium-sized; v_call: TRBV18; j_call: TRBJ2-5; cdr3_nt: TGTGCCAGCTCACCACCATGGGGGCAAGAGACCCAGTACTTC; cdr3_aa: CASSPPWGQETQYF
d_call: TRBD2; clone_size: -; v_call: TRBV7-2; j_call: TRBJ2-7; cdr3_nt: TGTGCCAGCAGCCCGCGGGATCCGGGACTAGCGGGGGGCTACGAGCAGTACTTC; cdr3_aa: CASSPRDPGLAGGYEQYF
d_call: -; clone_size: -; v_call: TRBV6-5; j_call: TRBJ1-2; cdr3_nt: TGTGCCAGCAGAACAGTGGGGGCGCGCTATGGCTACACCTTC; cdr3_aa: CASRTVGARYGYTF
d_call: -; clone_size: -; v_call: TRBV2; j_call: TRBJ1-6; cdr3_nt: TGTGCCAGCAGTTCCGACCGACGTTGGCCCCTCCACTTT; cdr3_aa: CASSSDRRWPLHF
d_call: TRBD2; clone_size: medium-sized; v_call: TRBV29-1; j_call: TRBJ2-1; cdr3_nt: TGCAGCGTGCGGCTAGCGGGGTACAATGAGCAGTTCTTC; cdr3_aa: CSVRLAGYNEQFF
d_call: TRBD2; clone_size: few; v_call: TRBV7-3; j_call: TRBJ2-5; cdr3_nt: TGTGCCAGCAGCCCTGGACTAGCGGGGGGCATAAGGGCCCAGTACTTC; cdr3_aa: CASSPGLAGGIRAQYF
d_call: TRBD2; clone_size: -; v_call: TRBV5-1; j_call: TRBJ2-1; cdr3_nt: TGCGCCAGCAGCTTGGTCGCGGGAGGGCCGGGCGAGCAGTTCTTC; cdr3_aa: CASSLVAGGPGEQFF
d_call: TRBD2; clone_size: -; v_call: TRBV27; j_call: TRBJ2-7; cdr3_nt: TGTGCCAGCAGTTTAAATACGGGGGGCGAGCAGTACTTC; cdr3_aa: CASSLNTGGEQYF
d_call: -; clone_size: once; v_call: TRBV4-3; j_call: TRBJ2-1; cdr3_nt: TGCGCCAGCAGCCAAGCGGTCGGATCCTCCTACAATGAGCAGTTCTTC; cdr3_aa: CASSQAVGSSYNEQFF
d_call: TRBD1; clone_size: few; v_call: TRBV27; j_call: TRBJ1-2; cdr3_nt: TGTGCCACCTACAGGGGTAGTGGTGGCTACACCTTC; cdr3_aa: CATYRGSGGYTF
d_call: TRBD1; clone_size: -; v_call: TRBV30; j_call: TRBJ1-2; cdr3_nt: TGTGCCTGGGGGACAGTTGGTGGCTACACCTTC; cdr3_aa: CAWGTVGGYTF
d_call: -; clone_size: -; v_call: TRBV6-5; j_call: TRBJ2-1; cdr3_nt: TGTGCCAGCAGTTACAATACGCGAGAGCAGTTCTTC; cdr3_aa: CASSYNTREQFF
d_call: -; clone_size: -; v_call: TRBV7-9; j_call: TRBJ1-1; cdr3_nt: TGTGCCAGCAGCTCCATGGGGGGGTATACTGAAGCTTTCTTT; cdr3_aa: CASSSMGGYTEAFF
d_call: -; clone_size: -; v_call: TRBV6-1; j_call: TRBJ2-7; cdr3_nt: TGTGCCAGCACCGGGACGGCACCCTACGAGCAGTACTTC; cdr3_aa: CASTGTAPYEQYF
d_call: -; clone_size: few; v_call: TRBV5-1; j_call: TRBJ2-2; cdr3_nt: TGCGCCAGCAGCTTACCCCACACGTCGAACACCGGGGAGCTGTTTTTT; cdr3_aa: CASSLPHTSNTGELFF
d_call: -; clone_size: medium-sized; v_call: TRBV18; j_call: TRBJ2-2; cdr3_nt: TGTGCCAGCTCACCACAGGGCGGGACCGGGGAGCTGTTTTTT; cdr3_aa: CASSPQGGTGELFF
d_call: -; clone_size: -; v_call: TRBV6-5; j_call: TRBJ1-5; cdr3_nt: TGTGCCAGCAGTTACTCGAACAGAAATCAGCCCCAGCATTTT; cdr3_aa: CASSYSNRNQPQHF
d_call: -; clone_size: once; v_call: TRBV5-1; j_call: TRBJ1-2; cdr3_nt: TGCGCCAGCAGCCAATCTCTAGACAGGACTGGCTATGGCTACACCTTC; cdr3_aa: CASSQSLDRTGYGYTF
d_call: -; clone_size: once; v_call: TRBV18; j_call: TRBJ2-7; cdr3_nt: TGTGCCAGCTCACCAGACCGGACCTACGAGCAGTACTTC; cdr3_aa: CASSPDRTYEQYF
d_call: -; clone_size: -; v_call: TRBV2; j_call: TRBJ1-1; cdr3_nt: TGTGCCAGCAGTATCGAATTGAGGGGCACTGAAGCTTTCTTT; cdr3_aa: CASSIELRGTEAFF
d_call: -; clone_size: -; v_call: TRBV7-2; j_call: TRBJ2-4; cdr3_nt: TGTGCCAGCAGCTTAGCGCTAGGGTTGGACATTCAGTACTTC; cdr3_aa: CASSLALGLDIQYF
d_call: -; clone_size: -; v_call: TRBV10-3; j_call: TRBJ1-1; cdr3_nt: TGTGCCATACTCGGCGGCGTTACTACTGAAGCTTTCTTT; cdr3_aa: CAILGGVTTEAFF
d_call: TRBD1; clone_size: -; v_call: TRBV18; j_call: TRBJ1-3; cdr3_nt: TGTGCCAGCTCACTCCGGGACAGGGTATCGGGAAACACCATATATTTT; cdr3_aa: CASSLRDRVSGNTIYF
d_call: -; clone_size: few; v_call: TRBV7-9; j_call: TRBJ2-3; cdr3_nt: TGTGCCAGCAGTCTATCATCCACAGATACGCAGTATTTT; cdr3_aa: CASSLSSTDTQYF
d_call: TRBD2; clone_size: -; v_call: TRBV5-1; j_call: TRBJ2-1; cdr3_nt: TGCGCCAGCAGCTTGCCTTCGGGACTAGCGACTTACAATGAGCAGTTCTTC; cdr3_aa: CASSLPSGLATYNEQFF
d_call: -; clone_size: -; v_call: TRBV11-3; j_call: TRBJ1-1; cdr3_nt: TGTGCCAGCAGCTTAGGGCAGGGGATGGTCACTGAAGCTTTCTTT; cdr3_aa: CASSLGQGMVTEAFF
d_call: -; clone_size: -; v_call: TRBV6-1; j_call: TRBJ1-1; cdr3_nt: TGTGCCAGCAGTTTCGGGACAAAGAACACTGAAGCTTTCTTT; cdr3_aa: CASSFGTKNTEAFF
d_call: -; clone_size: once; v_call: TRBV18; j_call: TRBJ2-7; cdr3_nt: TGTGCCAGCTCACCAGACTACGAGCAGTACTTC; cdr3_aa: CASSPDYEQYF
d_call: -; clone_size: -; v_call: TRBV6-1; j_call: TRBJ1-1; cdr3_nt: TGTGCCACCAGGTTAGGAGACCCGGCTTTCTTT; cdr3_aa: CATRLGDPAFF
d_call: -; clone_size: -; v_call: TRBV20-1; j_call: TRBJ2-7; cdr3_nt: TGCAGTGCTAGAGTCTCCTACGAGCAGTACTTC; cdr3_aa: CSARVSYEQYF
d_call: -; clone_size: -; v_call: TRBV19; j_call: TRBJ2-2; cdr3_nt: TGTGCCAGTACCACCACCGGGGAGCTGTTTTTT; cdr3_aa: CASTTTGELFF
d_call: -; clone_size: medium-sized; v_call: TRBV5-5; j_call: TRBJ1-2; cdr3_nt: TGTGCCAGCAGCACCTCCGGGACAAGGCCCGGCTACACCTTC; cdr3_aa: CASSTSGTRPGYTF
d_call: -; clone_size: -; v_call: TRBV11-2; j_call: TRBJ2-7; cdr3_nt: TGTGCCAGCAGCTCCAGGGGAACGTCCGAGCAGTACTTC; cdr3_aa: CASSSRGTSEQYF
d_call: -; clone_size: -; v_call: TRBV9; j_call: TRBJ1-2; cdr3_nt: TGTGCCAGCAGCGTACGTGGGACGGCGGGAGGCTACACCTTC; cdr3_aa: CASSVRGTAGGYTF
d_call: TRBD1; clone_size: medium-sized; v_call: TRBV4-3; j_call: TRBJ1-1; cdr3_nt: TGCGCCAGCAGCACCCGAGGGGGCTCCAAAGCTTTCTTT; cdr3_aa: CASSTRGGSKAFF
d_call: -; clone_size: few; v_call: TRBV2; j_call: TRBJ2-2; cdr3_nt: TGTGCCAGCAGTATCGGGGGGCGCGGGGAGCTGTTTTTT; cdr3_aa: CASSIGGRGELFF
d_call: -; clone_size: -; v_call: TRBV18; j_call: TRBJ2-5; cdr3_nt: TGTGCCAGCTCGGGTCCAGAGACCCAGTACTTC; cdr3_aa: CASSGPETQYF
d_call: -; clone_size: -; v_call: TRBV5-1; j_call: TRBJ2-1; cdr3_nt: TGCGCCAGCAGCTTGCAAGGGGCCGCCTACAATGAGCAGTTCTTC; cdr3_aa: CASSLQGAAYNEQFF
d_call: TRBD1; clone_size: -; v_call: TRBV5-1; j_call: TRBJ1-4; cdr3_nt: TGCGCCAGCAGGAGAGGAACCGGACAGGGTGAAAAACTGTTTTTT; cdr3_aa: CASRRGTGQGEKLFF
d_call: TRBD1; clone_size: -; v_call: TRBV18; j_call: TRBJ1-1; cdr3_nt: TGTGCCAGCTCACTCCTACAGGGGTTATTGAACACTGAAGCTTTCTTT; cdr3_aa: CASSLLQGLLNTEAFF
d_call: TRBD1; clone_size: medium-sized; v_call: TRBV2; j_call: TRBJ1-2; cdr3_nt: TGTGCCAGCAGGGAAGTCACAGGGGGCGGCTACACCTTC; cdr3_aa: CASREVTGGGYTF
d_call: -; clone_size: -; v_call: TRBV19; j_call: TRBJ2-1; cdr3_nt: TGTGCCAGTACTACAGGGCTGGGTATTGGTGAGCAGTTCTTC; cdr3_aa: CASTTGLGIGEQFF
d_call: TRBD2; clone_size: few; v_call: TRBV2; j_call: TRBJ2-7; cdr3_nt: TGTGCCAGCAGTGAGGAACTAGCGGAGTTCGAGCAGTACTTC; cdr3_aa: CASSEELAEFEQYF
d_call: TRBD2; clone_size: -; v_call: TRBV9; j_call: TRBJ2-7; cdr3_nt: TGTGCCAGCAGCGTAGACCTCGGACTAGCGGGAGTTTACGAGCAGTACTTC; cdr3_aa: CASSVDLGLAGVYEQYF